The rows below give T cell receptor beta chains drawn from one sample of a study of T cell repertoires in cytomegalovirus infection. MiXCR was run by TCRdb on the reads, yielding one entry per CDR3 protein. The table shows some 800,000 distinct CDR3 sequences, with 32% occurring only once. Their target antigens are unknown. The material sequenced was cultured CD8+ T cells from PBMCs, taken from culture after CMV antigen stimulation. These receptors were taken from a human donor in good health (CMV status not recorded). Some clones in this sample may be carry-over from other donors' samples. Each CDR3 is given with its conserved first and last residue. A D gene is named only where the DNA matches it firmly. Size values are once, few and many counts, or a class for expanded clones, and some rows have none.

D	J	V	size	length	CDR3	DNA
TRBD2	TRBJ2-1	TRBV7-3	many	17	CASSLNPLGLGGNEQFF	TGTGCCAGCAGCTTAAACCCCCTCGGGCTGGGAGGGAATGAGCAGTTCTTC
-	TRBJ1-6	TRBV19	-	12	CASSIGYSPLHF	TGTGCCAGTAGTATCGGCTATTCACCCCTCCACTTT
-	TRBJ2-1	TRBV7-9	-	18	CASSSPPLAGPSYNEQFF	TGTGCCAGCAGTTCTCCCCCCTTAGCCGGGCCTTCCTACAATGAGCAGTTCTTC
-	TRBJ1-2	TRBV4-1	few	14	CASSQLTANYGYTF	TGCGCCAGCAGCCAGTTGACAGCTAACTATGGCTACACCTTC
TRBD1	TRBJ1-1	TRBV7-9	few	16	CARVPPRQGENTEAFF	TGTGCCAGGGTCCCCCCGCGACAGGGGGAGAACACTGAAGCTTTCTTT
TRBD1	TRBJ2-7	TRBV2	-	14	CASIGDSLSYEQYF	TGTGCCAGCATCGGGGACAGCCTCTCCTACGAGCAGTACTTC
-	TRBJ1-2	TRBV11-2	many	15	CASSLGATASYGYTF	TGTGCCAGCAGCTTAGGTGCGACGGCCAGCTATGGCTACACCTTC
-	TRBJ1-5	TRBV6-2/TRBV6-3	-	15	CASSYSGTGYQPQHF	TGTGCCAGCAGTTACTCGGGAACAGGGTATCAGCCCCAGCATTTT
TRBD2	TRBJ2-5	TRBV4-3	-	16	CASSLSRAGGLKTQYF	TGCGCCAGCAGCCTAAGCCGGGCGGGGGGGCTGAAGACCCAGTACTTC
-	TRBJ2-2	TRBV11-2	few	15	CASSTPAFRPGELFF	TGTGCCAGCAGCACCCCGGCTTTCCGTCCCGGGGAGCTGTTTTTT
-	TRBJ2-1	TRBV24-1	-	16	CATSDLRGGHNNEQFF	TGTGCCACCAGTGATTTGCGCGGGGGCCATAACAATGAGCAGTTCTTC
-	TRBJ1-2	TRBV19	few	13	CASSIPGTPGYTF	TGTGCCAGTAGTATCCCGGGCACCCCTGGCTACACCTTC
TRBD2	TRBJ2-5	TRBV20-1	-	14	CSAGGFSVGETQYF	TGCAGTGCCGGGGGGTTTAGCGTGGGAGAGACCCAGTACTTC
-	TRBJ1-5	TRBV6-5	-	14	CASGIGTPNQPQHF	TGTGCCAGCGGAATTGGGACACCTAATCAGCCCCAGCATTTT
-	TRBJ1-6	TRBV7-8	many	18	CASSLLRAERGTNSPLHF	TGTGCCAGCAGCTTATTGCGGGCGGAGAGAGGCACTAATTCACCCCTCCACTTT
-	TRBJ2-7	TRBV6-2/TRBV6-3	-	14	CASDPGGRSYEQYF	TGTGCCAGCGATCCCGGGGGACGATCCTACGAGCAGTACTTC
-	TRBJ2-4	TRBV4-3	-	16	CASSQVHLVAKNIQYF	TGCGCCAGCAGCCAAGTCCACCTAGTAGCCAAAAACATTCAGTACTTC
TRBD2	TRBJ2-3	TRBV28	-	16	CASSLAERLAGGTEYF	TGTGCCAGCAGTTTAGCGGAAAGACTAGCGGGGGGGACAGAATATTTT
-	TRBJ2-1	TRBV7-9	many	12	CASRHKGNEQFF	TGTGCCAGCAGGCACAAGGGCAATGAGCAGTTCTTC
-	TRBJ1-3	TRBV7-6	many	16	CASSWDSSNLGNTIYF	TGTGCCAGCTCCTGGGACTCATCGAACCTGGGAAACACCATATATTTT
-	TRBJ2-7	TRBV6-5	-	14	CASSYSGADYEQYF	TGTGCCAGCAGTTACTCAGGGGCCGACTACGAGCAGTACTTC
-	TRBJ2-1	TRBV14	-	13	CASSQDLGTEQFF	TGTGCCAGCAGCCAAGATCTTGGGACAGAGCAGTTCTTC
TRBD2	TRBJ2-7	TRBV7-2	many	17	CASSSPRSLAGSYEQYF	TGTGCCAGCAGCTCCCCCCGGAGCCTAGCGGGGTCCTACGAGCAGTACTTC
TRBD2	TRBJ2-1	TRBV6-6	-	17	CASSYLSGGALYNEQFF	TGTGCCAGCAGTTACCTAAGCGGGGGGGCCTTGTACAATGAGCAGTTCTTC
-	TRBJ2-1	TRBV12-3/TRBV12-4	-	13	CANNLNRVPEQFF	TGTGCCAACAACCTGAACAGGGTTCCTGAGCAGTTCTTC
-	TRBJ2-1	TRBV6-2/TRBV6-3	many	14	CASSDGATYNEQFF	TGTGCCAGCTCCGACGGGGCCACCTACAATGAGCAGTTCTTC
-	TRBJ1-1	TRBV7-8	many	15	CASSSARDLNTEAFF	TGTGCCAGCAGCTCGGCTCGGGACCTGAACACTGAAGCTTTCTTT
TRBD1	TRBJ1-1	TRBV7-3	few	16	CASSLGLAGGVTEAFF	TGTGCCAGCAGCTTAGGTCTAGCAGGGGGCGTCACTGAAGCTTTCTTT
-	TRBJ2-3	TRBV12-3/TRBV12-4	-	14	CASSLSHYRDTQYF	TGTGCCAGCAGTTTAAGCCACTATCGAGATACGCAGTATTTT
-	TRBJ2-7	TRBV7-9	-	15	CASSWRQAAIGEQYF	TGTGCCAGCAGCTGGCGACAGGCAGCCATAGGGGAGCAGTACTTC
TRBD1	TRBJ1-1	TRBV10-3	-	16	CATRDRVGGTNTEAFF	TGTGCCACCCGGGACAGGGTAGGGGGGACTAACACTGAAGCTTTCTTT
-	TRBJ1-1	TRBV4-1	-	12	CASSQGSGEAFF	TGCGCCAGCAGCCAAGGATCCGGGGAAGCTTTCTTT
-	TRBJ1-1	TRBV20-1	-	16	CSARDFAWGQDTEAFF	TGCAGTGCTAGAGATTTTGCTTGGGGGCAAGACACTGAAGCTTTCTTT
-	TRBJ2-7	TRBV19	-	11	CASSLGGQQYF	TGTGCCAGTAGTCTAGGGGGACAGCAGTACTTC
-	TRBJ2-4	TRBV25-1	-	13	CATQPVAKNIQYF	TGTGCCACCCAGCCAGTAGCCAAAAACATTCAGTACTTC
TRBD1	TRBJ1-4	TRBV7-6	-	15	CASSSRDRNNEKLFF	TGTGCCAGCAGCTCACGGGACAGAAATAATGAAAAACTGTTTTTT
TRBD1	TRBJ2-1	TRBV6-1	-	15	CASSATGTGNNEQFF	TGTGCCAGCAGTGCCACCGGGACAGGGAATAATGAGCAGTTCTTC
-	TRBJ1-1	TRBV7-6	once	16	CASSLGSGRANTKAFF	TGTGCCAGCAGCTTAGGGTCGGGGAGGGCGAACACTAAAGCTTTCTTT
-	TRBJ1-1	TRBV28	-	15	CASSLVGVLNTEAFF	TGTGCCAGCAGTTTGGTAGGGGTTTTAAACACTGAAGCTTTCTTT
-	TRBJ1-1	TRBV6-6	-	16	CASIPGGGALNTEAFF	TGTGCCAGCATCCCGGGGGGGGGGGCTTTGAACACTGAAGCTTTCTTT
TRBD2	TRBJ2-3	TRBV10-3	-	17	CAISAVLAGGRSDTQYF	TGTGCCATCAGTGCCGTTCTGGCGGGGGGGCGGTCAGATACGCAGTATTTT
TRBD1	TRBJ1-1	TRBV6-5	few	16	CASRLRPSGGWTEAFF	TGTGCCAGCAGGTTACGGCCTTCAGGGGGCTGGACTGAAGCTTTCTTT
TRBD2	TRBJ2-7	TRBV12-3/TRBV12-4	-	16	CASSFVLAGPAYEQYF	TGTGCCAGCAGTTTCGTTCTAGCGGGGCCGGCCTACGAGCAGTACTTC
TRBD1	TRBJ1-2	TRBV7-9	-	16	CASSFFRDSLNYGYTF	TGTGCCAGCAGCTTCTTCCGGGACAGCCTTAACTATGGCTACACCTTC
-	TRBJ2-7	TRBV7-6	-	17	CASSLDPRADASYEQYF	TGTGCCAGCAGCTTAGACCCAAGGGCGGACGCCTCCTACGAGCAGTACTTC
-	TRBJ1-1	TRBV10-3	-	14	CAISRVVRDTEAFF	TGTGCCATCAGTAGGGTCGTGAGGGACACTGAAGCTTTCTTT
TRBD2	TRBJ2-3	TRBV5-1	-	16	CASSPGGLVGVDTQYF	TGCGCCAGCAGCCCCGGGGGACTAGTTGGTGTAGATACGCAGTATTTT
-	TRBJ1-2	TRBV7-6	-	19	CVSSLEARQANPINYGYTF	TGTGTCAGCAGCTTAGAAGCCCGCCAGGCGAACCCTATTAACTATGGCTACACCTTC
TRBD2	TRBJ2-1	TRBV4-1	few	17	CASSQEGPSGGLNEQFF	TGCGCCAGCAGCCAAGAAGGGCCGAGCGGGGGCCTTAATGAGCAGTTCTTC
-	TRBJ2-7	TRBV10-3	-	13	CAISQESPYEQYF	TGTGCCATCAGCCAGGAGTCCCCCTACGAGCAGTACTTC
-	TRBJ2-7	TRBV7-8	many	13	CASSLGRGHEQYF	TGTGCCAGCAGCTTGGGCAGGGGCCACGAGCAGTACTTC
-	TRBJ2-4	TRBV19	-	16	CASSIPQGPSKNIQYF	TGTGCCAGTAGCATCCCACAGGGCCCCTCCAAAAACATTCAGTACTTC
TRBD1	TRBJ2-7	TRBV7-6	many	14	CASSLKGAIYEQYF	TGTGCCAGCAGCTTAAAGGGGGCGATCTACGAGCAGTACTTC
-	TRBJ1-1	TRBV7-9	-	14	CASSLGGTYTEAFF	TGTGCCAGCAGCTTAGGGGGCACATACACTGAAGCTTTCTTT
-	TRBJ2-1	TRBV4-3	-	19	CASSQEGGAGGNPYNEQFF	TGCGCCAGCAGCCAAGAAGGGGGGGCAGGGGGAAACCCCTACAATGAGCAGTTCTTC
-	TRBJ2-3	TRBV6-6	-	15	CASSYSGQYTDTQYF	TGTGCCAGCAGTTACTCCGGACAATACACAGATACGCAGTATTTT
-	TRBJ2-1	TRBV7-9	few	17	CASSTTISGFSYNEQFF	TGTGCCAGCAGCACCACGATAAGCGGCTTTTCCTACAATGAGCAGTTCTTC
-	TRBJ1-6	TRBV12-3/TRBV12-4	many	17	CASSLSIRGSYNSPLHF	TGTGCCAGCAGTTTAAGCATCCGGGGCTCCTATAATTCACCCCTCCACTTT
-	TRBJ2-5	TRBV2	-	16	CASSEGARYSEETQYF	TGTGCCAGCAGTGAGGGGGCGAGGTATTCCGAAGAGACCCAGTACTTC